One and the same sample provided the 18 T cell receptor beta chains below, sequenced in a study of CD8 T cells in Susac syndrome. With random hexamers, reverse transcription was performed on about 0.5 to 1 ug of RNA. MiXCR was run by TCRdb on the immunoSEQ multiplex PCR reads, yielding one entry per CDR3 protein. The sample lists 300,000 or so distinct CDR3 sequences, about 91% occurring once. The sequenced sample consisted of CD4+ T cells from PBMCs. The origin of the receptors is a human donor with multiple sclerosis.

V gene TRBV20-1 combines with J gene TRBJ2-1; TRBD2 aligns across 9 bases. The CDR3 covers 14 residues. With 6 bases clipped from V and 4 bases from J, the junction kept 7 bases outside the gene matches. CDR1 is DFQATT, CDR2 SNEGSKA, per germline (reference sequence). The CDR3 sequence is CSAPKREEYNEQFF. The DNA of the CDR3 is TGCAGTGCCCCGAAGCGGGAGGAATACAATGAGCAGTTCTTC.

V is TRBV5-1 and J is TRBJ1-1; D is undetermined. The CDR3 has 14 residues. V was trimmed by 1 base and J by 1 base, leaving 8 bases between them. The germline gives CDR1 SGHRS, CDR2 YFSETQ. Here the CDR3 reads CASSLQTSNTEAFF. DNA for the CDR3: TGCGCCAGCAGCTTGCAGACTTCGAACACTGAAGCTTTCTTT. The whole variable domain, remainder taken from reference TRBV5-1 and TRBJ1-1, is KAGVTQTPRYLIKTRGQQVTLSCSPISGHRSVSWYQQTPGQGLQFLFEYFSETQRNKGNFPGRFSGRQFSNSRSEMNVSTLELGDSALYLCASSLQTSNTEAFFGQGTRLTVV.

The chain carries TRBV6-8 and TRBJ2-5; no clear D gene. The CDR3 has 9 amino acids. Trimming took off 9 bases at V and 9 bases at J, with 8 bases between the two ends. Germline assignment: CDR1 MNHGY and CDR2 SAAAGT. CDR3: CASLQAQYF. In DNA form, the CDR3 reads TGTGCCAGTCTCCAGGCCCAGTACTTC.

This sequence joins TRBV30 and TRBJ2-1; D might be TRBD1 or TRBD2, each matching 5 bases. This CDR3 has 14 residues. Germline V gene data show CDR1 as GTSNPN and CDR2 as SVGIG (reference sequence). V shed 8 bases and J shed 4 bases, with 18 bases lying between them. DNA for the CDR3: TGTGCCACCAACCGGGACCCGCCTTACAATGAGCAGTTCTTC. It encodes CATNRDPPYNEQFF.

As DNA, the CDR3 is TGTGCCAGCAGTTTCATCGAGGACTATGGCTACACCTTC. Amino acids: CASSFIEDYGYTF. The chain couples TRBV12-3 or TRBV12-4 to TRBJ1-2; D is ambiguous. Trimming took off 3 bases at V and 3 bases at J, with 8 bases between the two ends. This CDR3 has 13 amino acids.

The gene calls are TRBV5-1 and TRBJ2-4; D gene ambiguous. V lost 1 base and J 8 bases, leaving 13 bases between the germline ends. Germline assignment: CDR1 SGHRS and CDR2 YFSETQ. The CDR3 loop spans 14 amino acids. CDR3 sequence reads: CASSLQVSGYIQYF. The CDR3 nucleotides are TGCGCCAGCAGCTTGCAGGTGTCTGGGTACATTCAGTACTTC.

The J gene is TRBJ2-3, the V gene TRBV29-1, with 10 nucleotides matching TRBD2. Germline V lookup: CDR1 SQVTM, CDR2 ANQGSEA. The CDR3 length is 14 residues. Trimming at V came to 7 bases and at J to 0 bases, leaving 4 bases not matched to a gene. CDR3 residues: CSASGGASTDTQYF. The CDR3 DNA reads TGCAGCGCTAGCGGGGGTGCTAGCACAGATACGCAGTATTTT.

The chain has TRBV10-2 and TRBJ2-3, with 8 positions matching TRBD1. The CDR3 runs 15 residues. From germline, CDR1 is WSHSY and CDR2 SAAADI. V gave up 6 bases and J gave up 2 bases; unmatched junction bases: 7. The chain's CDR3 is CASSATRGPTDTQYF. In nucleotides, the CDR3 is TGCGCCAGCAGCGCCACCAGGGGGCCCACAGATACGCAGTATTTT.

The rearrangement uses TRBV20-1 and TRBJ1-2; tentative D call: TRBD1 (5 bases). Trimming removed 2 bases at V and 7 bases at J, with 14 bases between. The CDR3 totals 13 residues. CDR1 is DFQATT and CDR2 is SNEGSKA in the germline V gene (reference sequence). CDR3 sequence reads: CSARYSGYSGYTF. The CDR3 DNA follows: TGCAGTGCTAGATACTCAGGGTACAGTGGCTACACCTTC.

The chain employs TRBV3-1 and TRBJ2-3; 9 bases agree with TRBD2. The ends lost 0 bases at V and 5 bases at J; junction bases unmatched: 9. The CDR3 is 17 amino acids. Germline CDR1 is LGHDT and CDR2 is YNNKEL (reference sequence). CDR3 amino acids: CASSQDEGGRAGDTQYF. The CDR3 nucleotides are TGTGCCAGCAGCCAAGATGAGGGCGGGAGGGCCGGAGATACGCAGTATTTT.

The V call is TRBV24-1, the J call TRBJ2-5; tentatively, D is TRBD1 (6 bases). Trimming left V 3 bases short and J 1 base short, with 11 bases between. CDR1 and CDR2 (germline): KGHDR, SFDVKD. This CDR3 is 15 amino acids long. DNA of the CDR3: TGTGCCACCAGTGATGTCCGGACAGCCCAAGAGACCCAGTACTTC. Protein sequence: CATSDVRTAQETQYF.

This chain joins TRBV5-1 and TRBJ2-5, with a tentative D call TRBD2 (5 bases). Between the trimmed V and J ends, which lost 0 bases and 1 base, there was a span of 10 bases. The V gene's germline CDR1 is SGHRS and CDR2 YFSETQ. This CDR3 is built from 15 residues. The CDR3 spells CASSLDAGLQETQYF. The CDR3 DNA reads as TGCGCCAGCAGCTTGGATGCGGGCCTCCAAGAGACCCAGTACTTC.

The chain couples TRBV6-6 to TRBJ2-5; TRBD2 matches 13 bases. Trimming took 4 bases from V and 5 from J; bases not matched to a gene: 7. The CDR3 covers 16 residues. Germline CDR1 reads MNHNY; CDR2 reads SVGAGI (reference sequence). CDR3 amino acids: CASSSGLAGYEETQYF. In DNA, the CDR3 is TGTGCCAGCAGTTCGGGACTAGCGGGGTACGAGGAGACCCAGTACTTC.

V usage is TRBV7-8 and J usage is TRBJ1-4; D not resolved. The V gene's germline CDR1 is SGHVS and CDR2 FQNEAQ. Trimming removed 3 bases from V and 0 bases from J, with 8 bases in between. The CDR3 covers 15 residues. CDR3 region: CASSFTETTNEKLFF. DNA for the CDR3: TGTGCCAGCAGCTTTACGGAGACAACTAATGAAAAACTGTTTTTT.

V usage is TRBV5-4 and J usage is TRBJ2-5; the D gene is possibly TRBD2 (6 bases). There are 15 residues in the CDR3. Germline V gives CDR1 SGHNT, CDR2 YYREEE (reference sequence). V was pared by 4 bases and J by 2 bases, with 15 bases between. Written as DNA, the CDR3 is TGTGCCAGCAGCCCCGGCGGCGGGGATCAAGAGACCCAGTACTTC. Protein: CASSPGGGDQETQYF.

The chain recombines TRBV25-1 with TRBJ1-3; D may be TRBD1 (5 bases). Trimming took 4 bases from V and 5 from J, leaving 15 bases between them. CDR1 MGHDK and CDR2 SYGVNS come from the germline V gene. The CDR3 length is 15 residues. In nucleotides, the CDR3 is TGTGCCAGCAGTGGCGTGGGGGGTAAAAGAAACACCATATATTTT. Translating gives CASSGVGGKRNTIYF.

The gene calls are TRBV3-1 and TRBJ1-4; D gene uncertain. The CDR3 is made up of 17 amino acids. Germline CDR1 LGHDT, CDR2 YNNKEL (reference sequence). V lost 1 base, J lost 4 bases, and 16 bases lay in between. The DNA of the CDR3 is TGTGCCAGCAGCCAAGCCGGCAGGCAAATCCTTAATGAAAAACTGTTTTTT. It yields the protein CASSQAGRQILNEKLFF. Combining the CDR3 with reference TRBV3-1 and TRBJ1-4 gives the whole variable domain DTAVSQTPKYLVTQMGNDKSIKCEQNLGHDTMYWYKQDSKKFLKIMFSYNNKELIINETVPNRFSPKSPDKAHLNLHINSLELGDSAVYFCASSQAGRQILNEKLFFGSGTQLSVL.

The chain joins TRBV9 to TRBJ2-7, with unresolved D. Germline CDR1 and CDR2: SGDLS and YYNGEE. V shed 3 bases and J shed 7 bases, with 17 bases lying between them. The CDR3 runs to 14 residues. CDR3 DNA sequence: TGTGCCAGCAGCGCACTACCCCTGAATGGGGAGCAGTACTTC. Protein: CASSALPLNGEQYF.